The 29 T cell receptor beta chains below all came from one sample that was sequenced in a study of T cells in Graves' hyperthyroidism and ophthalmopathy. RNA transcripts provided the source from which TCR beta CDR3 regions were amplified. First-round RT-PCR targeting the TCR CDR3 was performed with the HTBI primer set. From the multiplex PCR reads, TCRdb called clonotypes with MiXCR, one entry per CDR3 protein. This table has 350,000 or so distinct CDR3 sequences, roughly a fifth appearing once. Sequencing was performed on blood. Receptors originate from a woman in her forties or fifties with Graves' hyperthyroidism.

This clonotype was seen at least ten times. V gene TRBV28 combines with J gene TRBJ2-1; 9 bases map to TRBD1. CDR3 size: 15 residues. CDR1 is MDHEN and CDR2 is SYDVKM in the germline V gene. The junction had 10 bases not matched to a gene; V was cut back by 4 bases and J by 9 bases. CDR3 residues: CASSSEGTGMVEQFF. CDR3 sequence (DNA): TGTGCCAGCAGTTCGGAGGGGACAGGGATGGTTGAGCAGTTCTTC.

In its sample, this clonotype was seen a few times. This rearrangement joins TRBV7-3 to TRBJ1-6, with 10 bases aligning to TRBD1. J lost 7 bases, V lost 0 bases, and 3 bases had no gene match. The CDR3 extends over 16 amino acids. In germline, CDR1 is SGHTA, CDR2 FQGTGA. The CDR3 nucleotides are TGTGCCAGCAGCTTAACGGGGACAGGGGTGAATTCACCCCTCCACTTT. Protein sequence: CASSLTGTGVNSPLHF.

This clonotype was detected only a few times. V gene TRBV12-3 or TRBV12-4 combines with J gene TRBJ1-1; D is unclear. V lost 3 bases, J lost 5 bases, and 13 bases lay in between. The CDR3 spans 14 residues. CDR3 in amino acids: CASSLGNIRTEAFF. In nucleotides, the CDR3 is TGTGCCAGCAGTTTGGGCAATATTCGTACTGAAGCTTTCTTT.

The rearrangement joins TRBV29-1 to TRBJ1-2; D gene unclear. The CDR3 runs to 11 residues. Germline-derived CDR1 and CDR2 are SQVTM and ANQGSEA. The CDR3 DNA is TGCAGTCCGAGCGTGGTCTATGGCTACACCTTC. Translation: CSPSVVYGYTF.

This clonotype was observed at least ten times. J is TRBJ1-5 and V is TRBV20-1; 7 nucleotides line up with TRBD1. The CDR3 is made up of 15 amino acids. Looked up from germline, CDR1 is DFQATT and CDR2 is SNEGSKA (reference sequence). V dropped 4 bases and J dropped 7; count of bases not matched to a gene: 13. The CDR3 bases are TGCAGTGCTATCCGCCCTGGGACAGATACCCAGCCCCAGCATTTT. Translating gives CSAIRPGTDTQPQHF.

With respect to this clonotype: Possible read error: a much larger clone is one base away. The chain is built from TRBV12-3 or TRBV12-4 and TRBJ1-4; no reliable D call. The CDR3 loop spans 15 amino acids. Trimming took 6 bases from V and 7 from J, leaving 18 bases between them. CDR3 sequence (DNA): TGTGCCAGCAGCCACCACATCGGCAGGAGTGAAAAACTGTTTTTT. This encodes CASSHHIGRSEKLFF.

This clonotype was seen repeatedly, ten times or more. The chain couples TRBV30 to TRBJ2-7; possibly TRBD2 for D (6 bases). The CDR3 has 14 residues. Germline loops: CDR1 GTSNPN, CDR2 SVGIG (reference sequence). Trimming pared 3 bases from V and 2 bases from J, leaving 14 bases between. Here the CDR3 reads CAWRIPGVAYEQYF. The CDR3 nucleotides read TGTGCCTGGAGAATTCCGGGGGTGGCCTACGAGCAGTACTTC.

At least ten counts were recorded for this clonotype. The chain carries TRBV6-2 or TRBV6-3 and TRBJ1-5, with D tentatively TRBD1 (6 bases). The V gene's germline CDR1 is MNHEY and CDR2 SVGEGT. This CDR3 is built from 15 residues. V lost 6 bases and J 1 base, leaving 13 bases between the germline ends. In nucleotides, the CDR3 is TGTGCCAGCAGACCACAGGGTTTGAGCAATCAGCCCCAGCATTTT. As protein: CASRPQGLSNQPQHF.

This clonotype turned up a few times. The chain couples TRBV5-1 to TRBJ2-1, with 11 bases matching TRBD2. CDR3 length: 15 amino acids. CDR1 is SGHRS and CDR2 is YFSETQ in the germline V gene. V was pared by 3 bases and J by 4 bases, with 3 bases of the junction left unmatched. The CDR3 sequence is CASSWGTSGYNEQFF. CDR3 sequence (DNA): TGCGCCAGCAGCTGGGGGACTAGCGGATACAATGAGCAGTTCTTC.

J is TRBJ2-1 and V is TRBV2, with D unresolved. Trimming shortened V by 0 bases and J by 9 bases, and 9 bases separated the two germline ends. The CDR3 runs 13 residues. Germline V gene sequence: CDR1 SNHLY, CDR2 FYNNEI. The CDR3 coding sequence is TGTGCCAGCAGTGAAGCGGTCAGGTCTGAGCAGTTCTTC. This gives the protein CASSEAVRSEQFF.

This clonotype was seen a handful of times. The chain uses TRBV19 and TRBJ1-3; perhaps TRBD1 as D (6 bases). Between the trimmed V and J ends, which lost 7 bases and 4 bases, there was a span of 17 bases. The CDR3 is made up of 15 amino acids. CDR1 and CDR2 from the germline V gene are LNHDA and SQIVND (reference sequence). CDR3 nucleotide sequence: TGTGCCAGTACCCTCGGGCAGGGGTCCGGAAACACCATATATTTT. Amino acids: CASTLGQGSGNTIYF.

For this clonotype: A read error may explain this, as a much larger clone is one base away. This chain's CDR3 is CAGSLGPGVAGLNTGELFF. The CDR3 DNA is TGTGCCGGCAGCTTAGGCCCCGGGGTAGCGGGTCTGAACACCGGGGAGCTGTTTTTT. J is TRBJ2-2 and V is TRBV11-2, with 7 bases fitting TRBD2. From germline, CDR1 is SGHAT and CDR2 FQNNGV. The length of the CDR3 is 19 residues.

The chain uses TRBV7-3 and TRBJ2-6; TRBD1 matches 8 bases. Losses at the gene ends were 2 bases for V and 2 bases for J; bases not matched to a gene: 8. Germline-derived CDR1 and CDR2 are SGHTA and FQGTGA. The CDR3 totals 18 residues. CDR3 residues: CASSLGAGGIPGANVLTF. CDR3 DNA sequence: TGTGCCAGCAGCTTAGGTGCAGGGGGCATTCCTGGGGCCAACGTCCTGACTTTC. The full variable domain, rest sourced from reference TRBV7-3 and TRBJ2-6, is GAGVSQTPSNKVTEKGKYVELRCDPISGHTALYWYRQSLGQGPEFLIYFQGTGAADDSGLPNDRFFAVRPEGSVSTLKIQRTERGDSAVYLCASSLGAGGIPGANVLTFGAGSRLTVL.

This clonotype was counted at least ten times. The J gene is TRBJ2-3, the V gene TRBV2, with TRBD2 as a possible D gene (5 bases). V lost 7 bases to trimming and J lost 1 base, with 15 bases between them. Per the germline V gene, CDR1 is SNHLY and CDR2 is FYNNEI. The CDR3 runs 15 residues. Here the CDR3 reads CASTELASRTDTQYF. The CDR3 DNA reads TGTGCCAGCACTGAGCTTGCTAGCCGCACAGATACGCAGTATTTT.

This clonotype occurred many times. The rearrangement uses TRBV2 and TRBJ2-1, with TRBD1 as a possible D gene (6 bases). The CDR3 length is 14 residues. CDR1 and CDR2 (germline): SNHLY, FYNNEI. V lost 4 bases, J lost 3 bases, and 10 bases lay in between. The CDR3: CASSGQTGYNEQFF. The CDR3 DNA is TGTGCCAGCAGTGGTCAGACAGGCTACAATGAGCAGTTCTTC.

This clonotype occurred many times. This chain joins TRBV19 and TRBJ1-6; TRBD1 agrees at 10 bases. The CDR3 is made up of 14 amino acids. Germline V gene data show CDR1 as LNHDA and CDR2 as SQIVND (reference sequence). Trimming removed 9 bases from V and 4 bases from J; junction bases left unmatched: 3. The CDR3: CASRQGAYNSPLHF. CDR3 nucleotide sequence: TGTGCCAGCAGACAGGGGGCATATAATTCACCCCTCCACTTT.

The chain uses TRBV9 and TRBJ2-1, with 8 bases that match TRBD1. CDR3 length equals 17 residues. Trimming at V came to 6 bases and at J to 1 base, leaving 12 bases not matched to a gene. The germline gives CDR1 SGDLS, CDR2 YYNGEE. CDR3 coding DNA: TGTGCCAGCAACCTAATCCCAGGGGGCGTATCCTACAATGAGCAGTTCTTC. This translates into CASNLIPGGVSYNEQFF.

This clonotype was picked up one time. The chain recombines TRBV11-2 with TRBJ2-1; 8 nucleotides match TRBD2. V trimming: 3 bases; J trimming: 9 bases; junction bases outside the gene matches: 16. Germline loops: CDR1 SGHAT, CDR2 FQNNGV. The CDR3 consists of 17 residues. The CDR3 sequence is CASSLPPGSSGYSEQFF. The DNA for the CDR3 is TGTGCCAGCAGCTTGCCGCCCGGTTCTAGCGGGTACTCTGAGCAGTTCTTC.

This clonotype was picked up many times. The chain employs TRBV7-3 and TRBJ1-1; D gene unclear. The V end lost 4 bases, the J end lost 4 bases, and 10 bases lay between the germline ends. Germline CDR1 is SGHTA and CDR2 is FQGTGA. The CDR3 contains 13 residues. The CDR3 DNA sequence: TGTGCCAGCAGCTACGGACTGACCACTGAAGCTTTCTTT. It translates to CASSYGLTTEAFF. Full variable domain (rest looked up from reference TRBV7-3 and TRBJ1-1): GAGVSQTPSNKVTEKGKYVELRCDPISGHTALYWYRQSLGQGPEFLIYFQGTGAADDSGLPNDRFFAVRPEGSVSTLKIQRTERGDSAVYLCASSYGLTTEAFFGQGTRLTVV.

The sample holds many counts of this clonotype. The rearrangement links TRBV12-3 or TRBV12-4 to TRBJ1-1; D unclear. V was cut by 1 base and J by 1 base, with 7 bases left in between. This CDR3 contains 14 residues. The CDR3 protein is CASSLGAGNTEAFF. The DNA of the CDR3 is TGTGCCAGCAGTTTAGGGGCGGGGAACACTGAAGCTTTCTTT.

The rearrangement joins TRBV5-8 to TRBJ2-7; 8 positions agree with TRBD1. This CDR3 is 14 amino acids long. Trimming at V came to 4 bases and at J to 4 bases, leaving 7 bases not matched to a gene. Germline V gene sequence: CDR1 SGHTS, CDR2 YDEGEE. The CDR3 nucleotides are TGTGCCAGCAGCCGTCAGGGGGCTTCGTACGAGCAGTACTTC. Its protein is CASSRQGASYEQYF.

V gene TRBV11-2 combines with J gene TRBJ2-1; the match to TRBD2 covers 12 bases. Germline-derived CDR1 and CDR2 are SGHAT and FQNNGV. The CDR3 extends over 15 amino acids. Trimming took 5 bases from V and 10 from J; bases not matched to a gene: 9. The CDR3 DNA reads TGTGCCAGCAGCCGATCTGGACTAGCGGGGTGGGAGCAGTTCTTC. Its protein product is CASSRSGLAGWEQFF. Full variable domain (missing parts from reference TRBV11-2 and TRBJ2-1): EAGVAQSPRYKIIEKRQSVAFWCNPISGHATLYWYQQILGQGPKLLIQFQNNGVVDDSQLPKDRFSAERLKGVDSTLKIQPAKLEDSAVYLCASSRSGLAGWEQFFGPGTRLTVL.

This clonotype was counted ten times or more. The V gene is TRBV29-1, the J gene TRBJ2-4, with 10 bases fitting TRBD1. The CDR3 has 13 amino acids. CDR1 is SQVTM and CDR2 is ANQGSEA in the germline V gene. Germline trimming cut 1 base from V and 8 bases from J; bases unmatched to any gene: 2. In nucleotides, the CDR3 is TGCAGCGTTGAAGGGACAGGGGGGGACATTCAGTACTTC. Protein: CSVEGTGGDIQYF.

The V call is TRBV11-2, the J call TRBJ2-7, with TRBD2 as a possible D gene (6 bases). Germline V gives CDR1 SGHAT, CDR2 FQNNGV. The CDR3 runs 17 residues. The ends were cut back, 5 bases at V and 2 bases at J, with 22 bases in the middle. The CDR3 DNA is TGTGCCAGCAGCCGATCTCCATCGGGGGAGCTACCCTACGAGCAGTACTTC. Its protein product is CASSRSPSGELPYEQYF.

This clonotype turned up a few times. The chain joins TRBV19 to TRBJ2-1; no clear D gene. This CDR3 region has 11 residues. Germline V gene data show CDR1 as LNHDA and CDR2 as SQIVND (reference sequence). Trimming stripped 7 bases from V and 4 bases from J, with 5 bases between. CDR3 sequence: CASTRYNEQFF. CDR3 nucleotide sequence: TGTGCCAGTACCAGATACAATGAGCAGTTCTTC.

This clonotype has ten or more counts. The chain employs TRBV20-1 and TRBJ1-2, with D unclear. The germline V and J ends were trimmed by 6 bases and 8 bases, with 16 bases remaining between them. The CDR3 contains 12 residues. Germline CDR1 and CDR2: DFQATT and SNEGSKA (reference sequence). In DNA, the CDR3 is TGCAGTGCCACTTGGGGATTTAAGGGCTACACCTTC. Translating gives CSATWGFKGYTF.

This clonotype occurred a few times. In DNA, the CDR3 is TGTGCCAGCAGCCATGATAAACCACTAGCGGGAGACGAGGATGAGCAGTTCTTC. It specifies CASSHDKPLAGDEDEQFF. The V gene is TRBV11-2, the J gene TRBJ2-1, with 11 nucleotides matching TRBD2. The CDR3 length is 18 residues. Germline CDR1 is SGHAT and CDR2 is FQNNGV. V lost 5 bases, J lost 8 bases, and 17 bases stayed unmatched.

This chain joins TRBV6-1 and TRBJ1-2; 10 nucleotides line up with TRBD1. J gave up 6 bases and V 10 bases, and 17 bases lay outside the gene matches. Germline-derived CDR1 and CDR2 are MNHNS and SASEGT. The CDR3 spans 16 residues. The CDR3 DNA reads as TGTGCCATCACCGAGACCGGGACAGGGGCACCCAATGGCTACACCTTC. This encodes CAITETGTGAPNGYTF.

This clonotype was observed a handful of times. This chain uses TRBV3-1 with TRBJ2-7, with TRBD1 as a possible D gene (7 bases). This CDR3 is 12 amino acids long. Germline CDR1 and CDR2: LGHDT and YNNKEL (reference sequence). The V gene lost 4 bases and the J gene lost 7 bases, with 11 bases spanning the gap. The chain's CDR3 is CASSRGTAEQYF. The CDR3 DNA reads as TGTGCCAGCAGCCGCGGGACAGCAGAGCAGTACTTC.